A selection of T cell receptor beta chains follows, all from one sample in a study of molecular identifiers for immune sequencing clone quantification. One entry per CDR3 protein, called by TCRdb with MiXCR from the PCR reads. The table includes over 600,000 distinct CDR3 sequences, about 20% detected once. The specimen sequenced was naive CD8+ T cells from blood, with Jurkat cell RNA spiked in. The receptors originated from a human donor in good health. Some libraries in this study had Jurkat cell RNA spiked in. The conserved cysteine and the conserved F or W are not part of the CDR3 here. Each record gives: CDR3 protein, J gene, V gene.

ASSSDRVGSNQPQH,TRBJ1-5,TRBV12-3/TRBV12-4
ASSARGVLLSGANVLT,TRBJ2-6,TRBV7-8
ASSPVAGGPRNEQF,TRBJ2-1,TRBV7-9
ASSLVGQNNEQF,TRBJ2-1,TRBV7-9
ASSPHLGLESQNTGELF,TRBJ2-2,TRBV6-5
ASSLLLGQPQH,TRBJ1-5,TRBV7-9
ASSPRTGGGETQY,TRBJ2-5,TRBV6-2/TRBV6-3
ASSLGVTSGDNALT,TRBJ2-6,TRBV7-3
ASSKVSGQPRLAKNIQY,TRBJ2-4,TRBV21-1
ASSLGGADYNYGYT,TRBJ1-2,TRBV7-9
ASSVFGLAGATDTQY,TRBJ2-3,TRBV9
ATRDPNTEAF,TRBJ1-1,TRBV28
ASSHSGLAYNEQF,TRBJ2-1,TRBV13
ASSQVAGAGVTEAF,TRBJ1-1,TRBV4-3
ASSLRTINTGELF,TRBJ2-2,TRBV5-6
SARDRDVPYGYT,TRBJ1-2,TRBV20-1
AWSSGSKSYEQY,TRBJ2-7,TRBV30
ASSPPGQGTNVLT,TRBJ2-6,TRBV7-9
ASSEFSTDTQY,TRBJ2-3,TRBV9
ASSPRGTGGSYEQY,TRBJ2-7,TRBV12-3/TRBV12-4